This T cell receptor (beta chain) was recovered during a study of blood T cell repertoires in COVID-19. TCRdb's copy holds only in-frame clones and misses some; the assay was immunoSEQ multiplex PCR. The data hold 55,000 or so clones, with roughly 89% observed a single time. CDR3 length equals 14 residues. V dropped 4 bases and J dropped 4 bases, with 11 bases sitting between them. The germline V gene has CDR1 KGHDR and CDR2 SFDVKD. Sequencing input: peripheral blood. The chain recombines TRBV24-1 with TRBJ2-3, with D possibly being TRBD2 (6 bases). The sequence was obtained from a man in his forties with COVID-19, enrolled during active disease. The CDR3 sequence is CATSEPTGADTQYF. For the CDR3, the DNA is TGTGCCACCAGTGAACCGACGGGGGCAGATACGCAGTATTTT.